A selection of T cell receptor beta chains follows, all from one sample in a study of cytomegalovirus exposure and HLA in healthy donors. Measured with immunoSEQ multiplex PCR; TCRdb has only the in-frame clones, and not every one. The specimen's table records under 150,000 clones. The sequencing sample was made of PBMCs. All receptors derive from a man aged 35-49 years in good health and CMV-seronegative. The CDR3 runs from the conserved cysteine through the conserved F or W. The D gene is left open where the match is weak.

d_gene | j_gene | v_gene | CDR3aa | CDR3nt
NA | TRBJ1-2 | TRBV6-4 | CASSDGGGGGYTF | TGTGCCAGCAGTGACGGGGGCGGTGGTGGCTACACCTTC
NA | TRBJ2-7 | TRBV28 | CASSSGAEAPGEQYF | TGTGCCAGCAGTTCTGGCGCGGAAGCGCCCGGCGAGCAGTACTTC
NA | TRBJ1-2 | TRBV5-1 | CASSLGGRHGGYGYTF | TGCGCCAGCAGCTTAGGGGGTCGCCATGGAGGCTATGGCTACACCTTC
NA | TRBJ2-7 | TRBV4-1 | CASSPWAGREYEQYF | TGCGCCAGCAGCCCCTGGGCGGGGAGAGAGTACGAGCAGTACTTC
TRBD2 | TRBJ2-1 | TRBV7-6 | CASSYLGGGSYNEQFF | TGTGCCAGCAGCTATTTGGGGGGGGGCTCCTACAATGAGCAGTTCTTC
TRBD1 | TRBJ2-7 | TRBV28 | CASSLGQGGEQYF | TGTGCCAGCAGTTTGGGACAGGGGGGCGAGCAGTACTTC
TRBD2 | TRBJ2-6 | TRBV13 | CASSLAPGGGAGANVLTF | TGTGCCAGCAGCTTAGCACCTGGGGGAGGGGCTGGGGCCAACGTCCTGACTTTC
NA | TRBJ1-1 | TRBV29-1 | CSVAQGARNTEAFF | TGCAGCGTTGCCCAGGGTGCGAGGAACACTGAAGCTTTCTTT
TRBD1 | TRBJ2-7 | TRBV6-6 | CASKTGQGGTYEQYF | TGTGCCAGCAAAACCGGACAGGGGGGAACCTACGAGCAGTACTTC
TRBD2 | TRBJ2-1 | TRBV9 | CASSVDPSGGGDEQFF | TGTGCCAGCAGCGTAGATCCTAGCGGGGGGGGCGATGAGCAGTTCTTC
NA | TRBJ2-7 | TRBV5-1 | CASSPDSSSYEQYF | TGCGCCAGCAGCCCGGACAGCTCCTCCTACGAGCAGTACTTC
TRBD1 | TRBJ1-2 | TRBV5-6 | CASSFPGQNLYGYTF | TGTGCCAGCAGCTTTCCGGGACAGAATCTCTATGGCTACACCTTC
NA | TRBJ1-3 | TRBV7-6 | CASSLGGRGSSDTIYF | TGTGCCAGCAGCTTAGGGGGGAGGGGCTCTTCGGACACCATATATTTT
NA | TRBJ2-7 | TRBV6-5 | CASRQGYEQYF | TGTGCCAGCAGACAGGGCTACGAGCAGTACTTC
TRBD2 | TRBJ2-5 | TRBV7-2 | CASSLGSSGGAGKTQYF | TGTGCCAGCAGCTTAGGTTCTAGCGGGGGGGCCGGGAAGACCCAGTACTTC
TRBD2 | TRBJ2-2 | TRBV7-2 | CASSLERLAPKGTGELFF | TGTGCCAGCAGCTTAGAGCGACTAGCCCCCAAAGGGACCGGGGAGCTGTTTTTT
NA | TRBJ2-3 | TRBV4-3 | CASSLVAGTSTDTQYF | TGCGCCAGCAGCCTAGTGGCGGGAACTAGCACAGATACGCAGTATTTT